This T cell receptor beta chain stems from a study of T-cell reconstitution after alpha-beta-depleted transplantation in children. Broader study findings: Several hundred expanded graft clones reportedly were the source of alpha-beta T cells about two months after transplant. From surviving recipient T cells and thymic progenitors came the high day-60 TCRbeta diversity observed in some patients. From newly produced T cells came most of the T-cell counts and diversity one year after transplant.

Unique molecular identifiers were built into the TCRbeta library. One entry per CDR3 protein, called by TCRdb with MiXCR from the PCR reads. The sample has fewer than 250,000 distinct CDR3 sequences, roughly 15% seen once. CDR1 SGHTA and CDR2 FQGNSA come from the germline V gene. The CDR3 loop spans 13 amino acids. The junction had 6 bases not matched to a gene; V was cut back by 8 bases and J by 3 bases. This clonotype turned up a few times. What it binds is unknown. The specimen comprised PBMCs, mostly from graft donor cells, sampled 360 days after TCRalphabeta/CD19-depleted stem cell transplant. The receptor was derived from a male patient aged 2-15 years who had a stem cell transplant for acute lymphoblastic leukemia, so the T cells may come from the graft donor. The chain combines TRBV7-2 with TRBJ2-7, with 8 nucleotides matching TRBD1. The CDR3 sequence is CASGDRLLYEQYF. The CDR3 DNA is TGTGCCAGCGGGGACAGGCTTCTCTACGAGCAGTACTTC.